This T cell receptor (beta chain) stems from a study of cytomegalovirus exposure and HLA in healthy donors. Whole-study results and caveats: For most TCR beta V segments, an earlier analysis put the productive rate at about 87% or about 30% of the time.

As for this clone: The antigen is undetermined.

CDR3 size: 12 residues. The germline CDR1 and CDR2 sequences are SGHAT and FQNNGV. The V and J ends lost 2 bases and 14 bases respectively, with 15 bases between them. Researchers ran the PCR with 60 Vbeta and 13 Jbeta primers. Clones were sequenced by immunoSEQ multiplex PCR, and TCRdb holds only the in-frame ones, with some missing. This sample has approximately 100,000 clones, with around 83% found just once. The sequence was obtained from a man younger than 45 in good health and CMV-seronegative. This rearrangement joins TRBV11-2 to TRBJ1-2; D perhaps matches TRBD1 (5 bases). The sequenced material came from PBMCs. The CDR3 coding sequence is TGTGCCAGCAGCTTAAAGGCGGGGGTGATAACCTTC. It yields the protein CASSLKAGVITF. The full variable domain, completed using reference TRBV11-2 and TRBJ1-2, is EAGVAQSPRYKIIEKRQSVAFWCNPISGHATLYWYQQILGQGPKLLIQFQNNGVVDDSQLPKDRFSAERLKGVDSTLKIQPAKLEDSAVYLCASSLKAGVITFGSGTRLTVV.